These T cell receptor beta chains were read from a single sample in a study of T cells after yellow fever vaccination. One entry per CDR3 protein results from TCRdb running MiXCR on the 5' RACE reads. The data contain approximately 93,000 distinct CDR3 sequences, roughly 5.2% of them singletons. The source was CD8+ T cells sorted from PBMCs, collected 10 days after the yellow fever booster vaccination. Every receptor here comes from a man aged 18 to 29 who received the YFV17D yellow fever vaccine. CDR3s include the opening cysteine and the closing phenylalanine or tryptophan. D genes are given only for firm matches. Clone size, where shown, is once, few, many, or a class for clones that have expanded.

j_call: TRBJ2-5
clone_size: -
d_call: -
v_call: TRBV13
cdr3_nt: TGTGCCAGCAGCCGAGAGGGGACCGAAGAGACCCAGTACTTC
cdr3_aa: CASSREGTEETQYF

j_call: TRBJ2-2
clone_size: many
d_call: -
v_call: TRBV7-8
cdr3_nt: TGTGCCAGCAGCTTAGCGCTGGGAGGGGGCGTCGTGACCGGGGAGCTGTTTTTT
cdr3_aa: CASSLALGGGVVTGELFF

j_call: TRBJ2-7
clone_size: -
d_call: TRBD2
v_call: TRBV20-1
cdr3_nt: TGCAGTGCTGGGGGACTAGCGGGGACCTACGAGCAGTACTTC
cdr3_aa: CSAGGLAGTYEQYF

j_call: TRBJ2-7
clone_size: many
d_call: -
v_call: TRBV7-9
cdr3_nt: TGTGCCAGCAGCTCTACGCGGGGTTACGAGCAGTACTTC
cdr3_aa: CASSSTRGYEQYF

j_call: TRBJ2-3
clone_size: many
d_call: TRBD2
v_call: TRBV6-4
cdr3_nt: TGTGCCAGCAGTGCTAGCGGGGGGGATTCCACAGATACGCAGTATTTT
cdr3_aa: CASSASGGDSTDTQYF

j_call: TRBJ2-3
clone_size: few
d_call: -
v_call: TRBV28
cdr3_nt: TGTGCCAGCAGCAGGGGAACTAGCACAGATACGCAGTATTTT
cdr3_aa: CASSRGTSTDTQYF

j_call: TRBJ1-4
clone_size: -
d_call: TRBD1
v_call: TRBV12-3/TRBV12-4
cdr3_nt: TGTGCCAGCAGTCCCGGGACAGGGAGGGAAAAACTGTTTTTT
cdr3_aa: CASSPGTGREKLFF

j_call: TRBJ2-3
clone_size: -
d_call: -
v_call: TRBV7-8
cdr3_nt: TGTGCCAGCAGCTCAATGGTAGATACGCAGTATTTT
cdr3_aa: CASSSMVDTQYF

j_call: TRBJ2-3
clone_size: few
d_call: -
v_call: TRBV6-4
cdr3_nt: TGTGCCAGCAGTGCTCACTCCGCGAGCACAGATACGCAGTATTTT
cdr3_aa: CASSAHSASTDTQYF

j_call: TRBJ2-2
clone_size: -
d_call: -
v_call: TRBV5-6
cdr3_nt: TGTGCCAGCAGCTGGGAGATAAGGGGGAGCACCGGGGAGCTGTTTTTT
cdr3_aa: CASSWEIRGSTGELFF

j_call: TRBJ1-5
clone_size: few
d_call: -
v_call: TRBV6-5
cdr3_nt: TGTGCCAGCAGTTACCAAGGGGGAGTTCAGCCCCAGCATTTT
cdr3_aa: CASSYQGGVQPQHF